The T cell receptor beta chain under discussion was sequenced for a study of human T cells and chemical hapten exposure. Study-level background: Throughout the approximately 25-week study, diphenylcyclopropenone was applied weekly to the patients' scalps. TCR yields per sample varied mostly from small pooled library volume differences. Study-level results: There was a positive correlation between PT1 expanded TCR counts and patch test score.

Indicated time point: patch test 3, about 24 weeks after DPC sensitization. Treatment reported: therapeutic diphenylcyclopropenone sensitization with weekly scalp DPC. Participating donors were patients with alopecia, aged 18 to 70 years, considered appropriate candidates for DPC. TCRdb processed the RACE reads anew with MiXCR; each CDR3 protein has one entry. The profile shows around 200,000 distinct CDR3 sequences, about 22% of them singletons. The CDR3 contains 17 residues. Trimming shortened V by 5 bases and J by 3 bases, and 22 bases separated the two germline ends. Looked up from germline, CDR1 is MNHNY and CDR2 is SVGAGI (reference sequence). Details on this clonotype: Its antigen is still unknown.

This material consisted of whole blood, taken in connection with sensitization to the hapten diphenylcyclopropenone (DPC). The clonotype originates from a woman aged 40 to 50 with alopecia areata. Some clones in this sample may be carry-over from other donors' samples. The chain has TRBV6-6 and TRBJ1-2; unclear D gene. In DNA form, the CDR3 reads TGTGCCAGCAGTGACCCTTTGGGGAGGGAGGGTTACTATGGCTACACCTTC. Its protein is CASSDPLGREGYYGYTF.